What follows describes a single T cell receptor beta chain. This clone has ten or more counts. There is no known antigen for this receptor. Per-nucleotide qualities are absent, and no much larger clonotype sits a single base away. The CDR3 numbers 13 residues from cysteine through phenylalanine. Just CDR3 DNA is preserved here, 39 bases in frame from base 1. The germline V gene (reference sequence) supplies CDR1 GTSNPN and CDR2 SVGIG. Between the V and J ends, shortened by 3 bases and 6 bases respectively, the junction contains 15 bases. This entry comes from a study of cytomegalovirus exposure and HLA in healthy donors (dated by TCRdb to about 2017). Looking at the study overall: According to a later analysis, one platform produced both the approximately 110 validation repertoires and the 720 or so repertoires of the first cohort. Besides the first cohort of roughly 660 subjects, a separate validation cohort made up of 120 different subjects was used. The study aimed to test whether signatures of past pathogen exposure could be identified by cataloging public T cell receptors. The study combined high-throughput TCR immunosequencing, statistical association of individual TCRs with disease status, and machine learning to predict cytomegalovirus infection status.

The donors belonged to the validation cohort of about 110 subjects, which was separate from the roughly 670-subject first cohort. Overall results and qualifications from the work: In both the original and validation cohorts, the classifier was reported to diagnose cytomegalovirus status with high specificity and sensitivity. The authors suggested that the approach could potentially be generalized to other disease states and immunological phenotypes. A later analysis found that TCRs clustered in the first cohort also tended to co-occur in the roughly 110 validation repertoires, with approximately 95% of cluster scores above 0. A later analysis had no HLA typing for the validation cohort, so co-occurrence there was scored across all 130 or so repertoires. Across donors, most TCR sequences were observed very rarely, whereas some public TCRs were present in many individuals. In the study, roughly 160 TCR beta chains were listed as associated with cytomegalovirus. In vitro tests confirmed that a few of the cytomegalovirus-associated TCR beta chains recognize cytomegalovirus antigens.

Libraries were constructed by the immunoSEQ multiplex PCR assay. Under the source paper's analysis protocol: A statistical classification framework was built to diagnose cytomegalovirus status from the catalog of TCR beta chain sequences. TCRdb's version of the immuneACCESS table is confined to in-frame rearrangements and falls short of the full clone set. An unresolved V gene accounts for under half of the shortfall where checked; the remainder is of unknown origin. That table is the source of V, J and clone size, and D and trimming were worked out from the DNA. A total of 150,000 to 200,000 clones appear in this sample, about 90% of them only once. The ten largest clones capture 3% to 3.5% of the sample.

The chain is assembled from TRBV30 and TRBJ2-7; TRBD2 is a weak D gene call, 5 bases matching. Input material: PBMCs. The sequence was collected from a woman aged 18-30 years in good health and CMV-seropositive. The CDR3: CAWSEGSLGEQYF. The sequenced DNA is TGTGCCTGGAGCGAAGGGAGTTTGGGCGAGCAGTACTTC.